Given below is one T cell receptor beta chain in context. This entry belongs to a study of blood T cell repertoires in COVID-19. About the study: Samples came from the United States, Italy and Spain, spanning acute and convalescent COVID-19. T cells, B-cell-depleted T cells, or PBMCs provided the cDNA or gDNA that served as material.

This CDR3 comprises 14 residues. With 6 bases removed from V and 3 bases from J, the gap between germline ends came to 14 bases. The germline V gene has CDR1 MNHEY and CDR2 SVGAGI. In the original processing: How many nucleated cells were present was estimated from reference gene primer amplification. Repertoires were generated with immunoSEQ multiplex PCR, while TCRdb's copy carries only in-frame clones and drops some. V, J and clone size reflect that table, while D and trimming were determined from the DNA. The data show about 200,000 clones, around 85% seen once. The specimen was peripheral blood. The source is a woman aged 45-65 years with acute or convalescent COVID-19. V usage is TRBV6-5 and J usage is TRBJ1-2, with TRBD1 as a possible D gene (5 bases). This chain's CDR3 is CASRGPATHYGYTF. The CDR3 region has the DNA TGTGCCAGCAGGGGGCCGGCCACTCACTATGGCTACACCTTC.